This T cell receptor beta chain was found in a study of identical twins. Broader study findings: With abundant cord blood beta clonotypes, insertions were fewer; memory repertoires showed no such pattern.

V was pared by 1 base and J by 4 bases, with 11 bases between. This CDR3 has 15 amino acids. The germline V gene encodes CDR1 SGHTA and CDR2 FQGNSA. Regarding this clonotype: No antigen is known for it.

TCRdb itself ran the 5' RACE reads through MiXCR, one entry per CDR3 protein. The repertoire includes 400,000 to 550,000 distinct CDR3 sequences, under 25% of them detected once, and about 0.93% sits in the top ten. These sequences were also reported in another study, on T cells expressing NK-cell markers.

Sequenced input: CD4+ T cells sorted from blood. The sequence was obtained from a woman in her late teens or twenties in good health. The V and J genes are TRBV7-2 and TRBJ1-5; D gene ambiguous. Here the CDR3 reads CASSLGGYGNQPQHF. For the CDR3, the DNA is TGTGCCAGCAGCTTAGGAGGGTATGGGAATCAGCCCCAGCATTTT.